The 15 T cell receptor beta chains given below trace back to one sample, sequenced in a study of technical replicates of blood from several donors. The repertoire was sequenced with immunoSEQ multiplex PCR; TCRdb's copy has only in-frame clones and lacks some. The top ten clones hold around 0.43% of a sample with roughly 79,000 clones, 93% of them seen once. The specimen was T cells isolated from PBMCs. These receptors were obtained from a human donor in good health.

This clone was observed once. The chain joins TRBV4-2 to TRBJ1-2, with D maybe TRBD1 (6 bases). Looked up from germline, CDR1 is LGHNA and CDR2 is YNFKEQ. The CDR3 runs to 16 residues. Trimming cost V 0 bases and J 4 bases, with 15 bases left between them. DNA for the CDR3: TGTGCCAGCAGCCAAGATACCTTAGGGGGTTCCTATGGCTACACCTTC. It yields the protein CASSQDTLGGSYGYTF.

This chain connects TRBV28 to TRBJ2-7, with 8 nucleotides matching TRBD2. Losses at the gene ends were 2 bases for V and 4 bases for J; bases not matched to a gene: 10. Germline V lookup: CDR1 MDHEN, CDR2 SYDVKM. The CDR3 spans 16 residues. The CDR3 loop is CASSLLGASGFYEQYF. The CDR3 coding sequence is TGTGCCAGCAGTTTACTGGGGGCTAGCGGGTTTTACGAGCAGTACTTC.

The rearrangement uses TRBV19 and TRBJ1-1; 9 positions agree with TRBD1. V shed 7 bases, J shed 2 bases, and the junction held 2 bases outside the gene matches. This CDR3 spans 13 amino acids. Germline V gives CDR1 LNHDA, CDR2 SQIVND (reference sequence). As DNA, the CDR3 is TGTGCCAGTATGGACAGGGGCAACACTGAAGCTTTCTTT. Translated: CASMDRGNTEAFF.

This rearrangement joins TRBV7-8 to TRBJ2-7, with D tentatively TRBD2 (6 bases). V was pared by 5 bases and J by 3 bases, with 14 bases between. The germline V gene has CDR1 SGHVS and CDR2 FQNEAQ. The CDR3 is 14 amino acids. The CDR3: CASSARLVFYEQYF. Here the CDR3 DNA reads TGTGCCAGCAGCGCCAGACTAGTTTTCTACGAGCAGTACTTC.

This chain uses TRBV2 with TRBJ1-1; possible D gene TRBD1, 6 bases. The CDR3 is 13 amino acids. The germline CDR1 and CDR2 sequences are SNHLY and FYNNEI. V was pared by 4 bases and J by 11 bases, with 17 bases between. This CDR3 is CASSGGGPNGAFF. For the CDR3, the DNA is TGTGCCAGCAGTGGGGGGGGCCCTAATGGGGCTTTCTTT.

The chain carries TRBV2 and TRBJ2-7; possible D gene TRBD1, 6 bases. CDR1 and CDR2 from the germline V gene are SNHLY and FYNNEI. Trimming shortened V by 6 bases and J by 2 bases, and 14 bases separated the two germline ends. The CDR3 is 14 residues long. The CDR3 DNA reads TGTGCCAGCAGCTCCAGGGGTCGCCCCTACGAGCAGTACTTC. It is translated as CASSSRGRPYEQYF.

This chain uses TRBV19 with TRBJ2-7; perhaps TRBD1 as D (5 bases). The V gene's germline CDR1 is LNHDA and CDR2 SQIVND (reference sequence). The CDR3 is 12 amino acids. Between the trimmed V and J ends, which lost 5 bases and 6 bases, there was a span of 11 bases. The CDR3 sequence: CASSHGASEQYF. Written as DNA, the CDR3 is TGTGCCAGTAGTCATGGGGCCAGCGAGCAGTACTTC.

The chain couples TRBV6-1 to TRBJ2-7, with 13 bases aligning to TRBD2. CDR1 and CDR2 (germline): MNHNS, SASEGT. The V and J ends lost 8 bases and 4 bases, in that order; junction bases with no gene match: 8. CDR3 size: 15 residues. The CDR3 DNA follows: TGTGCCAGCGGCTTCTTGGGACTAGCGGGGTACGAGCAGTACTTC. It yields the protein CASGFLGLAGYEQYF.

The J gene is TRBJ2-1, the V gene TRBV29-1; 9 bases are a match to TRBD1. V was pared by 2 bases and J by 4 bases, with 9 bases of the junction left unmatched. The germline V gene encodes CDR1 SQVTM and CDR2 ANQGSEA. The CDR3 runs 16 residues. The CDR3 region is CSVELSGQGMYNEQFF. In DNA form, the CDR3 reads TGCAGCGTTGAACTCTCAGGACAGGGGATGTACAATGAGCAGTTCTTC.

This chain connects TRBV4-2 to TRBJ1-1, with unresolved D. Germline CDR1 and CDR2: LGHNA and YNFKEQ. The CDR3 extends over 17 amino acids. Between the trimmed V and J ends, which lost 0 bases and 1 base, there was a span of 15 bases. The CDR3 here is CASSQDSPSAGNTEAFF. The CDR3, as DNA: TGTGCCAGCAGCCAAGACTCCCCCAGTGCAGGGAACACTGAAGCTTTCTTT.

The chain employs TRBV7-9 and TRBJ2-7, with 10 bases matching TRBD1. Germline values: CDR1 SEHNR, CDR2 FQNEAQ (reference sequence). Trimming removed 1 base from V and 1 base from J; junction bases left unmatched: 4. The CDR3 sequence is 16 residues long. The CDR3 reads CASSLGGQGLSYEQYF. The DNA for the CDR3 is TGTGCCAGCAGCTTAGGGGGACAGGGGTTATCCTACGAGCAGTACTTC. The complete variable domain, with remaining parts taken from reference TRBV7-9 and TRBJ2-7, reads DTGVSQNPRHKITKRGQNVTFRCDPISEHNRLYWYRQTLGQGPEFLTYFQNEAQLEKSRLLSDRFSAERPKGSFSTLEIQRTEQGDSAMYLCASSLGGQGLSYEQYFGPGTRLTVT.

V gene TRBV28 combines with J gene TRBJ2-5, with D perhaps matching TRBD1 (6 bases). Trimming pared 5 bases from V and 0 bases from J, leaving 13 bases between. This CDR3 has 15 residues. Germline V gene lookup returns CDR1 MDHEN and CDR2 SYDVKM. CDR3 in DNA: TGTGCCAGCAGTACCGGGACAACGTACCAAGAGACCCAGTACTTC. Its protein is CASSTGTTYQETQYF. Using reference TRBV28 and TRBJ2-5 for the parts outside the CDR3, the full variable domain is DVKVTQSSRYLVKRTGEKVFLECVQDMDHENMFWYRQDPGLGLRLIYFSYDVKMKEKGDIPEGYSVSREKKERFSLILESASTNQTSMYLCASSTGTTYQETQYFGPGTRLLVL.

The V gene is TRBV30, the J gene TRBJ1-2, with D maybe TRBD1 (6 bases). Trimming removed 6 bases from V and 8 bases from J, with 19 bases in between. The CDR3 runs 13 residues. Germline CDR1 reads GTSNPN; CDR2 reads SVGIG (reference sequence). The CDR3: CACTTGPGRGYTF. The CDR3 bases are TGTGCCTGTACAACAGGGCCAGGTCGGGGCTACACCTTC.

V usage is TRBV7-2 and J usage is TRBJ2-2; TRBD1 is a possible D gene (5 bases). Trimming shortened V by 2 bases and J by 0 bases, and 7 bases separated the two germline ends. Looked up from germline, CDR1 is SGHTA and CDR2 is FQGNSA. This CDR3 contains 15 residues. The CDR3 nucleotides are TGTGCCAGCAGCTTAAGGGGAACGAACACCGGGGAGCTGTTTTTT. Protein sequence: CASSLRGTNTGELFF.

The rearrangement joins TRBV5-1 to TRBJ1-1; possible D gene TRBD1, 6 bases. CDR1 is SGHRS, CDR2 YFSETQ, per germline. V lost 4 bases and J lost 0, with 13 bases in between. The CDR3 extends over 15 amino acids. The CDR3 protein is CASSLLDSMNTEAFF. The CDR3 DNA sequence: TGCGCCAGCAGCCTTTTGGACAGCATGAACACTGAAGCTTTCTTT.